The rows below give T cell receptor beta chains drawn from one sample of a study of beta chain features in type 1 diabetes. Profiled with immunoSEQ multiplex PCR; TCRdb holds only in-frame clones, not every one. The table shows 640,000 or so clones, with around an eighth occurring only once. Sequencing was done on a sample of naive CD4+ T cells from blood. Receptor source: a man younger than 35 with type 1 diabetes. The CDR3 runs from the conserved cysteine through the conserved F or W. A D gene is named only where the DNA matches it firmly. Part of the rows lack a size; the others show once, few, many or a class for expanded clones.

CSVLDRQETQYF,TGCAGCGTCTTGGACAGACAAGAGACCCAGTACTTC,-,TRBJ2-5,TRBV29-1,-
CASSQVVRPNTEAFF,TGTGCCAGCAGCCAAGTGGTTCGCCCGAACACTGAAGCTTTCTTT,-,TRBJ1-1,TRBV14,-
CAWKGSGPYGYTF,TGTGCCTGGAAGGGCAGCGGCCCCTATGGCTACACCTTC,few,TRBJ1-2,TRBV30,-
CASSPRQGGYEQYF,TGTGCCAGCAGTCCAAGACAGGGAGGTTACGAGCAGTACTTC,-,TRBJ2-7,TRBV6-6,-
CASSLSQGTEAFF,TGTGCCAGCAGCTTATCTCAGGGGACTGAAGCTTTCTTT,few,TRBJ1-1,TRBV14,-
CAANRGEGEETQYF,TGTGCCGCGAACAGGGGAGAGGGGGAAGAGACCCAGTACTTC,few,TRBJ2-5,TRBV10-3,TRBD1
CASSTGSRTEAFF,TGTGCCAGTAGTACAGGGAGTAGGACTGAAGCTTTCTTT,few,TRBJ1-1,TRBV19,-
CASSGPGPEGYF,TGTGCCAGCAGTGGCCCGGGGCCCGAGGGGTACTTC,few,TRBJ2-4,TRBV2,-
CASSGINLTPGNTIYF,TGTGCCAGCAGCGGGATTAATTTGACACCTGGAAACACCATATATTTT,-,TRBJ1-3,TRBV9,-
CASSEMNTEAFF,TGTGCCAGCAGTGAGATGAACACTGAAGCTTTCTTT,-,TRBJ1-1,TRBV2,-
CASSLDQGGYTF,TGTGCCAGCAGTTTGGATCAGGGCGGCTACACCTTC,few,TRBJ1-2,TRBV28,-
CASSTGRATEAFF,TGTGCCAGTAGCACGGGGAGGGCAACTGAAGCTTTCTTT,-,TRBJ1-1,TRBV19,-
CAWSVEGEGYTF,TGTGCCTGGAGTGTAGAGGGAGAGGGCTACACCTTC,few,TRBJ1-2,TRBV30,-
CASSVAPTGEGGYTF,TGTGCCAGCAGCGTAGCTCCGACAGGGGAGGGAGGCTACACCTTC,-,TRBJ1-2,TRBV9,TRBD1
CASGSTGDTQYF,TGTGCTAGTGGTTCCACAGGAGATACGCAGTATTTT,few,TRBJ2-3,TRBV12-5,-
CASSPGSNPTNEKLFF,TGTGCCAGCAGCCCCGGTTCAAATCCGACTAATGAAAAACTGTTTTTT,-,TRBJ1-4,TRBV9,-
CASSPGTAVQPQHF,TGTGCCAGTAGTCCCGGGACAGCCGTCCAGCCCCAGCATTTT,few,TRBJ1-5,TRBV19,TRBD1
CASSLHAGRYENTEAFF,TGTGCCAGTAGCCTTCATGCAGGCAGATATGAAAACACTGAAGCTTTCTTT,few,TRBJ1-1,TRBV19,-